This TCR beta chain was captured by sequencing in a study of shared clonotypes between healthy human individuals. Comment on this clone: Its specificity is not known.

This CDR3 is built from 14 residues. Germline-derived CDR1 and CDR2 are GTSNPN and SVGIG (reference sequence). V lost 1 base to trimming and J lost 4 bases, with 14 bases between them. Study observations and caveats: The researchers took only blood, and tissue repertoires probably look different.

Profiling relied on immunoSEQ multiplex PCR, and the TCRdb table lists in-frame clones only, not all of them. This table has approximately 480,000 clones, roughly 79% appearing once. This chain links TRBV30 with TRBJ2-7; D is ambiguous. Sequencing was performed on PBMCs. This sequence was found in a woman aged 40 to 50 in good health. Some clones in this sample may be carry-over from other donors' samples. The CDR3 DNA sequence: TGTGCCTGGAGTGACGGCGTAATCCCATACGAGCAGTACTTC. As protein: CAWSDGVIPYEQYF.